This T cell receptor (beta chain) is from a study of T cell repertoires in cytomegalovirus infection. From the reads, TCRdb called clonotypes with MiXCR, one entry per CDR3 protein. Of 700,000 to 850,000 distinct CDR3 sequences listed, about 30% are singletons. Details on this clonotype: Antigen: not known.

The V and J ends lost 2 bases and 7 bases respectively, with 7 bases between them. Germline V gene data show CDR1 as SGHDT and CDR2 as YYEEEE. The CDR3 contains 13 residues. This TCR came from a human donor in good health (CMV status not recorded). Some clones in this sample may be carry-over from other donors' samples. This material consisted of cultured CD8+ T cells from PBMCs, taken from culture after CMV antigen stimulation. The chain carries TRBV5-6 and TRBJ1-6; D call uncertain. The CDR3 reads CASSFLRNSPLHF. CDR3 DNA: TGTGCCAGCAGCTTCTTAAGGAATTCACCCCTCCACTTT.